This T cell receptor beta chain is drawn from a study of T cell responses to AZD1222 COVID-19 vaccine. Points on this clone: The antigen is unknown.

Repertoires were generated with immunoSEQ multiplex PCR, while TCRdb's copy carries only in-frame clones and drops some. The table lists approximately 100,000 clones, about 87% of them singletons, with about 8.7% in the top ten. There are 14 residues in the CDR3. Germline CDR1 reads MDHEN; CDR2 reads SYDVKM. V lost 5 bases, J lost 3 bases, and 10 bases lay in between. The study, taken as a whole, reports: Mapped onto spike, vaccine-associated CD4 TCRs spanned it and were dominant at 160-218 and 743-854. Clonal diversity may have been underestimated, and the donors were mostly white British, with more females than males. The number of AZD1222 recipients seropositive at baseline was only six.

This specimen consisted of peripheral blood, obtained on day 0 of AZD1222 vaccination. The rearrangement links TRBV28 to TRBJ1-4; no definite D call. This receptor was taken from an adult in good health. CDR3 nucleotide sequence: TGTGCCAGCAGTCTGGACTCCGCTAATGAAAAACTGTTTTTT. Translated: CASSLDSANEKLFF.